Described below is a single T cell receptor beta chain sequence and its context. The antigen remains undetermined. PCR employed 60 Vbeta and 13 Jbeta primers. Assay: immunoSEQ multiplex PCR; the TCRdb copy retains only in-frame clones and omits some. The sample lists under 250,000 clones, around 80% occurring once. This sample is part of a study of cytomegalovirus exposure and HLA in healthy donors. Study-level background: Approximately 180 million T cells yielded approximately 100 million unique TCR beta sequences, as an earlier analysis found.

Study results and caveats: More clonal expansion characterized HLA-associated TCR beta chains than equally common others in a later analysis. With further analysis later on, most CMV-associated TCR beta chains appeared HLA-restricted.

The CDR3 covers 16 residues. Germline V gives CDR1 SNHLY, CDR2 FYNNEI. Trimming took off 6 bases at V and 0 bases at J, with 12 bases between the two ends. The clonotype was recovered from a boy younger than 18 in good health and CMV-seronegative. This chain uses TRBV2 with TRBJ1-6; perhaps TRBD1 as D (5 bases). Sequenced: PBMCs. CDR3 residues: CASRLRDSSYNSPLHF. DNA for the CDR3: TGTGCCAGCAGGCTCAGGGATAGCTCCTATAATTCACCCCTCCACTTT.